These 22 T cell receptor beta chains were sequenced from one sample in a study of spatial heterogeneity in lung cancer. This sample's time point: sample taken at primary tumor resection. MiXCR, run by TCRdb on the 5' RACE reads, gives a single entry per CDR3 protein. This sample has about 44,000 distinct CDR3 sequences, with about an eighth found just once. Sequenced material: PBMCs, taken at surgery. The receptor source for this set is a male donor with early-stage non-small cell lung cancer.

This chain connects TRBV4-3 to TRBJ2-1; D ambiguous. CDR3 size: 13 residues. V shed 4 bases and J shed 9 bases, with 13 bases lying between them. Germline assignment: CDR1 LGHNA and CDR2 YSLEER. For the CDR3, the DNA is TGCGCCAGCAGCCGATCGAGTTGGGTTGAGCAGTTCTTC. Residues: CASSRSSWVEQFF.

This clonotype was detected ten times or more. The chain is built from TRBV5-1 and TRBJ2-3; D not resolved. Trimming cost V 4 bases and J 0 bases, with 9 bases left between them. Germline values: CDR1 SGHRS, CDR2 YFSETQ. This CDR3 spans 14 amino acids. The CDR3 DNA reads as TGCGCCAGCAGCCCGTTAAGTAGCACAGATACGCAGTATTTT. Its translation is CASSPLSSTDTQYF.

V and J are TRBV3-1 and TRBJ2-2, with 8 bases lining up with TRBD1. Germline lookup yields CDR1 LGHDT and CDR2 YNNKEL (reference sequence). CDR3 length: 14 amino acids. After removal of 2 bases from V and 4 bases from J, the junction contained 0 bases not matched to a gene. The CDR3 loop is CASSQQGATGELFF. CDR3 DNA: TGTGCCAGCAGCCAACAGGGGGCCACCGGGGAGCTGTTTTTT.

This clonotype was found a few times. This chain joins TRBV18 and TRBJ1-1, with 8 bases lining up with TRBD1. This CDR3 is 18 amino acids long. With V trimmed by 0 bases and J by 0 bases, 9 bases remained unmatched. Germline V gene data show CDR1 as KGHSH and CDR2 as LQKENI. The CDR3 nucleotides read TGTGCCAGCTCACCACCCGGGACAGGAGACCTCATGAACACTGAAGCTTTCTTT. This encodes CASSPPGTGDLMNTEAFF. The variable domain in full, with the rest retrieved from reference TRBV18 and TRBJ1-1, is NAGVMQNPRHLVRRRGQEARLRCSPMKGHSHVYWYRQLPEEGLKFMVYLQKENIIDESGMPKERFSAEFPKEGPSILRIQQVVRGDSAAYFCASSPPGTGDLMNTEAFFGQGTRLTVV.

This clonotype was observed a few times. The chain has TRBV7-2 and TRBJ2-2; D unclear. This CDR3 has 14 amino acids. Trimming cost V 4 bases and J 0 bases, with 6 bases left between them. Germline CDR1 is SGHTA and CDR2 is FQGNSA. The CDR3: CASSSDPNTGELFF. The DNA of the CDR3 is TGTGCCAGCAGCTCCGACCCGAACACCGGGGAGCTGTTTTTT. Supplemented by reference TRBV7-2 and TRBJ2-2, the full variable domain reads GAGVSQSPSNKVTEKGKDVELRCDPISGHTALYWYRQSLGQGLEFLIYFQGNSAPDKSGLPSDRFSAERTGGSVSTLTIQRTQQEDSAVYLCASSSDPNTGELFFGEGSRLTVL.

The chain joins TRBV19 to TRBJ1-5; D perhaps matches TRBD1 (5 bases). Germline values: CDR1 LNHDA, CDR2 SQIVND (reference sequence). The CDR3 totals 14 residues. The ends were cut back, 5 bases at V and 4 bases at J, with 12 bases in the middle. The chain's CDR3 is CASSSGGLNQPQHF. The CDR3 coding sequence is TGTGCCAGTAGTTCCGGGGGGTTGAATCAGCCCCAGCATTTT.

This clonotype was recorded at least ten times. V usage is TRBV5-5 and J usage is TRBJ2-7; D gene ambiguous. CDR1 is SGHKS and CDR2 is YYEKEE in the germline V gene (reference sequence). The V gene lost 2 bases and the J gene lost 1 base, with 1 base spanning the gap. The CDR3 has 11 amino acids. The CDR3, as DNA: TGTGCCAGCAGCTTTTCCTACGAGCAGTACTTC. It translates to CASSFSYEQYF. Combining the CDR3 with reference TRBV5-5 and TRBJ2-7 gives the whole variable domain DAGVTQSPTHLIKTRGQQVTLRCSPISGHKSVSWYQQVLGQGPQFIFQYYEKEERGRGNFPDRFSARQFPNYSSELNVNALLLGDSALYLCASSFSYEQYFGPGTRLTVT.

Regarding this clonotype: This clone may be a read error of a much larger clone one base away. The rearrangement uses TRBV2 and TRBJ2-4, with 7 bases fitting TRBD1. The CDR3 has 13 residues. Per germline, CDR1 SNHLY and CDR2 FYNNEI. CDR3 region: CTSSDRVQNIQYF. For the CDR3, the DNA is TGTACCAGCAGTGACAGGGTCCAAAACATTCAGTACTTC.

This clonotype was detected many times. The chain joins TRBV29-1 to TRBJ2-3; D might be TRBD1 (5 bases). CDR3 size: 10 residues. The V and J ends lost 7 bases and 8 bases respectively, with 10 bases between them. The germline V gene encodes CDR1 SQVTM and CDR2 ANQGSEA. The CDR3 loop is CSGTLGTQYF. Here the CDR3 DNA reads TGCAGCGGGACACTGGGTACGCAGTATTTT.

This clonotype was counted at least ten times. The chain is built from TRBV12-3 or TRBV12-4 and TRBJ2-1, with TRBD2 as a possible D gene (6 bases). The CDR3 extends over 13 amino acids. The germline V and J ends were trimmed by 5 bases and 6 bases, with 11 bases remaining between them. The CDR3 spells CASSITGGNEQFF. CDR3 nucleotide sequence: TGTGCCAGCAGTATTACCGGGGGCAATGAGCAGTTCTTC.

The gene calls are TRBV5-1 and TRBJ1-3; no definite D call. The CDR3 spans 15 residues. CDR1 SGHRS and CDR2 YFSETQ come from the germline V gene. V dropped 8 bases and J dropped 0 bases, with 15 bases sitting between them. The CDR3 protein is CARWWQISSGNTIYF. CDR3 DNA: TGCGCCAGGTGGTGGCAGATCAGCTCTGGAAACACCATATATTTT.

This clonotype was observed a handful of times. The chain employs TRBV24-1 and TRBJ1-1; TRBD1 is a possible D gene (6 bases). CDR3 length: 12 residues. The germline gives CDR1 KGHDR, CDR2 SFDVKD. With 3 bases removed from V and 7 bases from J, the gap between germline ends came to 8 bases. This CDR3 reads CATSDGGSEAFF. As DNA, the CDR3 is TGTGCCACCAGTGATGGGGGCAGTGAAGCTTTCTTT.

The chain couples TRBV11-3 to TRBJ2-3; TRBD2 matches at 12 bases. CDR1 is SGHNT, CDR2 YENEEA, per germline. The trim removed 4 bases at V and 4 bases at J, leaving 3 bases unmatched. The CDR3 spans 15 residues. The CDR3, as DNA: TGTGCCAGCAGCTCGACTAGCGGGAGCTCAGATACGCAGTATTTT. It encodes CASSSTSGSSDTQYF.

V and J are TRBV5-1 and TRBJ1-5; D may be TRBD1 (5 bases). With 4 bases removed from V and 0 bases from J, the gap between germline ends came to 11 bases. Per germline, CDR1 SGHRS and CDR2 YFSETQ. The CDR3 has 15 residues. CDR3 region: CASSPGTGSNQPQHF. The CDR3 DNA reads TGCGCCAGCAGCCCAGGGACGGGTAGCAATCAGCCCCAGCATTTT.

This clonotype was observed a few times. This sequence joins TRBV7-2 and TRBJ2-1, with TRBD2 matching 11 bases. J was trimmed by 8 bases and V by 5 bases; bases with no gene match: 8. The CDR3 extends over 15 amino acids. Germline values: CDR1 SGHTA, CDR2 FQGNSA. The CDR3 DNA reads as TGTGCCAGCAGCCAAACTAGCGGGAGAGGGTATGAGCAGTTCTTC. Residues: CASSQTSGRGYEQFF.

This clonotype appeared a few times. The chain employs TRBV6-5 and TRBJ1-6, with D unresolved. Trimming removed 7 bases from V and 0 bases from J, with 13 bases in between. The CDR3 spans 16 residues. Per the germline V gene, CDR1 is MNHEY and CDR2 is SVGAGI. The CDR3 DNA reads as TGTGCCAGCACCCGATCCCGGGGCTCCTATAATTCACCCCTCCACTTT. Encoded protein: CASTRSRGSYNSPLHF.

This clonotype was observed at least ten times. CDR3 nucleotides: TGTGCCAGCAGCCGGGCGGATACGCAGTATTTT. It translates to CASSRADTQYF. The chain links TRBV5-6 to TRBJ2-3; no clear D gene. V dropped 4 bases and J dropped 6 bases, with 6 bases sitting between them. The CDR3 length is 11 residues. Germline CDR1 reads SGHDT; CDR2 reads YYEEEE.

This clonotype was recorded a few times. The chain combines TRBV7-9 with TRBJ2-5, with 9 bases that match TRBD1. V lost 0 bases to trimming and J lost 1 base; unmatched junction nucleotides: 0. The CDR3 length is 15 residues. Per germline, CDR1 SEHNR and CDR2 FQNEAQ (reference sequence). This CDR3 reads CASSLATGGQETQYF. Written as DNA, the CDR3 is TGTGCCAGCAGCTTAGCGACAGGGGGCCAAGAGACCCAGTACTTC.

About this clonotype: A read error may account for a junction end that differs from germline. V gene TRBV7-9 combines with J gene TRBJ2-1; 7 bases agree with TRBD1. Per the germline V gene, CDR1 is SEHNR and CDR2 is FQNEAQ (reference sequence). This CDR3 spans 19 amino acids. Here the CDR3 DNA reads TGTGCCAGCAGCTTACCGATCCAGGGGGATGGAAGCTCCTACAATGGGCAGTTCTTC. As protein: CASSLPIQGDGSSYNGQFF.

There are a few counts of this clonotype. The chain couples TRBV20-1 to TRBJ2-3; weak D call: TRBD2 (5 bases). V dropped 2 bases and J dropped 6 bases, with 15 bases sitting between them. From germline, CDR1 is DFQATT and CDR2 SNEGSKA (reference sequence). This CDR3 region has 14 residues. DNA of the CDR3: TGCAGTGCTAGACTAGCCCGGGGAGATGATACGCAGTATTTT. It yields the protein CSARLARGDDTQYF.

This clonotype was counted at least ten times. The chain uses TRBV6-2 or TRBV6-3 and TRBJ2-5, with TRBD1 identical over 7 bases. Trimming took 5 bases from V and 4 from J; bases not matched to a gene: 4. The CDR3 has 13 residues. The germline V gene encodes CDR1 MNHEY and CDR2 SVGEGT. The CDR3 DNA follows: TGTGCCAGCAGTCCCCGGGACAGAGAGACCCAGTACTTC. The encoded protein is CASSPRDRETQYF.

The CDR3 loop is CASTRAGGLTDTQYF. The CDR3 bases are TGTGCCAGCACCCGAGCGGGGGGGCTAACAGATACGCAGTATTTT. V usage is TRBV6-2 or TRBV6-3 and J usage is TRBJ2-3, with 10 positions matching TRBD2. The germline V gene has CDR1 MNHEY and CDR2 SVGEGT. Unmatched junction bases numbered 7, after V lost 7 bases and J lost 3 bases. The CDR3 loop spans 15 amino acids.